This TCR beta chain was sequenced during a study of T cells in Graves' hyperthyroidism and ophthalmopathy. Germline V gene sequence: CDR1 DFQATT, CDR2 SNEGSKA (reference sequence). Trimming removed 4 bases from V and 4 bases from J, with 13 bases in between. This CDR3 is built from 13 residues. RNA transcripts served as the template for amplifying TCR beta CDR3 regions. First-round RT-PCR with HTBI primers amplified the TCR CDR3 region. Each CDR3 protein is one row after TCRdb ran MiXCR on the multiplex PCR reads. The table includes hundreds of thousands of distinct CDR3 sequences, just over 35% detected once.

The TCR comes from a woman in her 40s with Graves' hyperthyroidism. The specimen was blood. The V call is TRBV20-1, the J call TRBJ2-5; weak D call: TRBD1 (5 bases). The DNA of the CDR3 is TGCAGTGCTATGGGGCAGGGCGGAGAGACCCAGTACTTC. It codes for CSAMGQGGETQYF.